Below are 17 T cell receptor beta chains sequenced from a single sample in a study of cytomegalovirus exposure and HLA in healthy donors. 13 Jbeta primers and 60 Vbeta primers were used for the PCR. This table comes from immunoSEQ multiplex PCR, and its TCRdb copy is limited to in-frame clones, with some not included. The sample includes some 70,000 clones. The sequenced material came from PBMCs. Receptors originate from a man aged 40-49 years in good health and CMV-seronegative.

The chain joins TRBV9 to TRBJ1-2, with 9 bases that match TRBD1. J was trimmed by 6 bases and V by 4 bases; bases with no gene match: 19. There are 18 residues in the CDR3. Germline CDR1 and CDR2: SGDLS and YYNGEE. The CDR3 coding sequence is TGTGCCAGCAGCATCAATCCCGGTAGGGACAGGGCCGTCGATGGCTACACCTTC. It encodes CASSINPGRDRAVDGYTF.

The chain uses TRBV19 and TRBJ1-6; 7 positions match TRBD1. Germline V gene sequence: CDR1 LNHDA, CDR2 SQIVND (reference sequence). This CDR3 is 18 amino acids long. J was trimmed by 0 bases and V by 3 bases; bases with no gene match: 8. The CDR3 DNA follows: TGTGCCAGTAGTATCGGTGGCAGGGGGGCCTCCTATAATTCACCCCTCCACTTT. Protein product: CASSIGGRGASYNSPLHF.

This rearrangement joins TRBV4-2 to TRBJ1-5, with D perhaps matching TRBD1 (5 bases). The length of the CDR3 is 18 residues. The germline CDR1 and CDR2 sequences are LGHNA and YNFKEQ. V lost 1 base and J 0 bases, leaving 16 bases between the germline ends. The CDR3 DNA is TGTGCCAGCAGCCAAGCAGGGTCCCAGAGGTTTAGCAATCAGCCCCAGCATTTT. It yields the protein CASSQAGSQRFSNQPQHF.

The chain joins TRBV5-4 to TRBJ2-1; D might be TRBD2 (5 bases). V was shortened by 5 bases and J by 12 bases, with 21 bases between the two germline ends. The germline V gene encodes CDR1 SGHNT and CDR2 YYREEE (reference sequence). The CDR3 contains 14 residues. The CDR3, as DNA: TGTGCCAGCAGTTCGCCCCGGGGAGCCGTAGGGCAGTTCTTC. It encodes CASSSPRGAVGQFF.

According to its frequency, this clone is medium-sized. The chain combines TRBV28 with TRBJ2-1; unclear D gene. The germline CDR1 and CDR2 sequences are MDHEN and SYDVKM. The CDR3 consists of 11 residues. The V and J ends lost 6 bases and 4 bases respectively, with 4 bases between them. The CDR3 is CASRRYNEQFF. The CDR3, as DNA: TGTGCCAGCAGGCGGTACAATGAGCAGTTCTTC.

The chain combines TRBV4-2 with TRBJ2-2, with 12 bases lining up with TRBD2. Per the germline V gene, CDR1 is LGHNA and CDR2 is YNFKEQ. J was trimmed by 6 bases and V by 0 bases; bases with no gene match: 8. The CDR3 runs to 18 residues. CDR3 DNA sequence: TGTGCCAGCAGCCAAGAGTCTAGCGGGGGGGCAGCGGCCGGGGAGCTGTTTTTT. Translation gives CASSQESSGGAAAGELFF.

The chain carries TRBV5-1 and TRBJ2-3; 12 nucleotides agree with TRBD2. CDR1 is SGHRS and CDR2 is YFSETQ in the germline V gene. The CDR3 has 18 residues. The J segment lost 4 bases and the V segment lost 7 bases, leaving 16 bases of the junction unmatched. The CDR3 region is CASRNGLAGTKGADTQYF. CDR3 DNA: TGCGCCAGCCGAAACGGACTAGCGGGGACAAAGGGTGCAGATACGCAGTATTTT.

The V gene is TRBV7-9, the J gene TRBJ2-5; 10 bases are shared with TRBD1. There are 16 residues in the CDR3. J lost 2 bases, V lost 4 bases, and 7 bases had no gene match. Germline assignment: CDR1 SEHNR and CDR2 FQNEAQ (reference sequence). The CDR3 here is CASSYEDRGGQETQYF. CDR3 bases: TGTGCCAGCAGCTACGAGGACAGGGGGGGGCAAGAGACCCAGTACTTC.

The V call is TRBV6-5, the J call TRBJ1-2; D not certain. Germline CDR1 MNHEY, CDR2 SVGAGI. This CDR3 comprises 14 residues. With 6 bases removed from V and 2 bases from J, the gap between germline ends came to 13 bases. The CDR3 region is CASRLTAKNYGYTF. The CDR3 DNA is TGTGCCAGCAGATTAACAGCTAAAAACTATGGCTACACCTTC.

The DNA of the CDR3 is TGTGCCAGCAGCTTGGAAGTTACTAGCACAGATACGCAGTATTTT. Amino acids: CASSLEVTSTDTQYF. The J gene is TRBJ2-3, the V gene TRBV5-4; D is unresolved. This CDR3 has 15 amino acids. The germline CDR1 and CDR2 sequences are SGHNT and YYREEE (reference sequence). The V gene lost 0 bases and the J gene lost 0 bases, with 8 bases spanning the gap.

This CDR3 reads CASSPSDTYEQYF. The CDR3 nucleotides read TGTGCCAGCAGTCCAAGCGATACCTACGAGCAGTACTTC. The rearrangement links TRBV6-5 to TRBJ2-5; no definite D call. The J call may not be correct, given that the DNA end is closer to TRBJ2-7. CDR3 length: 13 residues. CDR1 and CDR2 (germline): MNHEY, SVGAGI.

The CDR3 protein is CASSLGDRTNEKLFF. Here the CDR3 DNA reads TGCGCCAGCAGCTTGGGGGACAGGACTAATGAAAAACTGTTTTTT. The J gene is TRBJ1-4, the V gene TRBV5-1; the match to TRBD1 covers 8 bases. The CDR3 is 15 amino acids. J gave up 2 bases and V 0 bases, and 0 bases lay outside the gene matches. In germline, CDR1 is SGHRS, CDR2 YFSETQ.

The V gene is TRBV19, the J gene TRBJ1-2; D may be TRBD1 (6 bases). Germline loops: CDR1 LNHDA, CDR2 SQIVND (reference sequence). The V end lost 9 bases, the J end lost 0 bases, and 8 bases lay between the germline ends. The CDR3 spans 12 residues. The CDR3 loop reads CASGQTNYGYTF. In nucleotides, the CDR3 is TGTGCCAGCGGACAGACTAACTATGGCTACACCTTC.

The CDR3 DNA is TGTGCCAGCAGTTTAATTGCGGGACCGAATTCCAATCAGCCCCAGCATTTT. Translating gives CASSLIAGPNSNQPQHF. This chain links TRBV28 with TRBJ1-5; D may be TRBD1 (5 bases). This CDR3 has 17 residues. Per germline, CDR1 MDHEN and CDR2 SYDVKM. V shed 2 bases and J shed 3 bases, with 17 bases lying between them.

As concerns this clone: Relative to the germline gene, one junction end is altered; a read error may explain this. CDR3 nucleotides: TGTGCTAGCAGCCCTACAGGGGATGAGCAGTTCTTC. Protein sequence: CASSPTGDEQFF. V is TRBV7-7 and J is TRBJ2-1, with TRBD1 matching 7 bases. The germline CDR1 and CDR2 sequences are SSHAT and FNYEAQ (reference sequence). There are 12 residues in the CDR3.

This chain links TRBV10-3 with TRBJ1-1, with 8 bases lining up with TRBD1. This CDR3 region has 14 residues. V was clipped by 3 bases and J by 5 bases; unmatched bases: 5. The V gene's germline CDR1 is ENHRY and CDR2 SYGVKD. The CDR3 DNA sequence: TGTGCCATCAGTGACCACAGGGGGGGGACTGAAGCTTTCTTT. Amino acids: CAISDHRGGTEAFF.

The rearrangement joins TRBV6-6 to TRBJ1-3; possible D gene TRBD1, 6 bases. The ends were cut back, 6 bases at V and 6 bases at J, with 21 bases in the middle. CDR1 and CDR2 (germline): MNHNY, SVGAGI (reference sequence). This CDR3 is built from 16 residues. This chain's CDR3 is CASRFLGGNGENTIYF. CDR3 sequence (DNA): TGTGCCAGCAGGTTTTTAGGGGGTAACGGCGAAAACACCATATATTTT.